This TCR beta chain was recovered during a study of blood T cell repertoires in COVID-19. On the study more broadly: Samples of COVID-19 (acute and convalescent) were obtained from the United States, Italy and Spain. PBMCs, B-cell-depleted T cells, or T cells were the source of the cDNA or gDNA that made up the material.

Per germline, CDR1 MNHNS and CDR2 SASEGT. This CDR3 contains 14 residues. Authors' analysis steps: Nucleated cell number was recorded as an estimate derived from reference gene primer amplification. Clones were sequenced by immunoSEQ multiplex PCR, and TCRdb holds only the in-frame ones, with some missing. D and trimming were read from the DNA, whereas the V and J calls and clone size are those reported in that table. The table has 20,000 or so clones, around 92% seen once. Comment on this clone: One end of the junction is discordant with germline, which a read error may explain.

The rearrangement links TRBV6-1 to TRBJ1-1; perhaps TRBD1 as D (6 bases). This receptor was taken from a man aged 65 to 79 with active COVID-19. The sequenced sample consisted of peripheral blood. CDR3 bases: TGTGCCAGCAGTCCCAAAACAGGGAACCCTGAAGCTTTCTTT. Translating gives CASSPKTGNPEAFF.